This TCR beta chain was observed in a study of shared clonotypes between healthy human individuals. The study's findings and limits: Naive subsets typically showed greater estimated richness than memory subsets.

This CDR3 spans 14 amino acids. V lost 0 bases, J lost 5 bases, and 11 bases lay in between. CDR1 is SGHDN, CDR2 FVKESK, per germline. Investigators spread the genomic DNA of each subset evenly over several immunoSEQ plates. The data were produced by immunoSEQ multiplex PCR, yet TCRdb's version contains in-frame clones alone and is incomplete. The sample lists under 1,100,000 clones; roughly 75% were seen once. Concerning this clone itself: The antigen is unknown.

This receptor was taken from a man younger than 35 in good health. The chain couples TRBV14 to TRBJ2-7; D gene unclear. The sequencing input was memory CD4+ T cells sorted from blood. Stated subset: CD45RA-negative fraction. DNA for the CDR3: TGTGCCAGCAGCCAAGAGTCCCGTTATGACGAGCAGTACTTC. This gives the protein CASSQESRYDEQYF.